The clone carrying this TCR beta chain was detected only a few times. The data derive from a study of cytomegalovirus exposure and HLA in healthy donors. V lost 5 bases and J 8 bases, leaving 21 bases between the germline ends. Germline V gives CDR1 SGHVS, CDR2 FQNEAQ. The CDR3 length is 15 residues. With 60 Vbeta and 13 Jbeta primers, the PCR was carried out. Repertoires were generated with immunoSEQ multiplex PCR, while TCRdb's copy carries only in-frame clones and drops some. This sample yields around 110,000 clones, of which approximately 9.4% are seen a single time; less than 4% belongs to the top ten.

The receptor's source is a man aged 25-40 years in good health and CMV-seronegative. The chain joins TRBV7-8 to TRBJ1-2, with D perhaps TRBD1 (6 bases). The sample taken for sequencing was PBMCs. This CDR3 is CASSPMQGNRGGYTF. The CDR3 DNA follows: TGTGCCAGCAGCCCGATGCAGGGGAATCGGGGAGGCTACACCTTC. Full variable domain (remainder filled in from reference TRBV7-8 and TRBJ1-2): GAGVSQSPRYKVAKRGQDVALRCDPISGHVSLFWYQQALGQGPEFLTYFQNEAQLDKSGLPSDRFFAERPEGSVSTLKIQRTQQEDSAVYLCASSPMQGNRGGYTFGSGTRLTVV.